This T cell receptor beta chain derives from a study of blood T cell repertoires in COVID-19. This CDR3 is built from 14 residues. From germline, CDR1 is SNHLY and CDR2 FYNNEI. V gave up 6 bases and J gave up 1 base; unmatched junction bases: 0. Measured with immunoSEQ multiplex PCR; TCRdb has only the in-frame clones, and not every one. Found here are 250,000 to 350,000 clones, around 86% of them singletons; the top ten hold 0.94%. The gene calls are TRBV2 and TRBJ2-1, with 10 bases aligning to TRBD2. This sequence was found in a middle-aged woman who had recovered from COVID-19. The sequenced material came from peripheral blood. CDR3 in amino acids: CASRLAGSYNEQFF. The CDR3 bases are TGTGCCAGCAGACTAGCGGGATCCTACAATGAGCAGTTCTTC.